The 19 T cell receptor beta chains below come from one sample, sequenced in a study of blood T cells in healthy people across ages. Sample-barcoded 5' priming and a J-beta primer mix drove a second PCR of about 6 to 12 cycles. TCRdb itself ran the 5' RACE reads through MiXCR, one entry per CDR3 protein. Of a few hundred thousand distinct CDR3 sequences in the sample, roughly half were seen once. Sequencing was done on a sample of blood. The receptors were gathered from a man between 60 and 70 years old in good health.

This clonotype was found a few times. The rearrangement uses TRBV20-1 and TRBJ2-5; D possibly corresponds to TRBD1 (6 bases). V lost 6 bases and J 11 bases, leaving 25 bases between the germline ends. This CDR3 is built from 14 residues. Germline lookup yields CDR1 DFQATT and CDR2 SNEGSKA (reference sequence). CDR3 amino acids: CSAPHPQGRNEQYF. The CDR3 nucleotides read TGCAGTGCCCCCCACCCTCAGGGGCGGAATGAGCAGTACTTC.

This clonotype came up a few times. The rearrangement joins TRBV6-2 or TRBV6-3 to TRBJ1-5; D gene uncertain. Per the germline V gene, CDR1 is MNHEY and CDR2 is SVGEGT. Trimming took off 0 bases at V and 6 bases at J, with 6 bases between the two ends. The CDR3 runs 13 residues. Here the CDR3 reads CASSYSRVQPQHF. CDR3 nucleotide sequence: TGTGCCAGCAGTTACTCGAGGGTTCAGCCCCAGCATTTT.

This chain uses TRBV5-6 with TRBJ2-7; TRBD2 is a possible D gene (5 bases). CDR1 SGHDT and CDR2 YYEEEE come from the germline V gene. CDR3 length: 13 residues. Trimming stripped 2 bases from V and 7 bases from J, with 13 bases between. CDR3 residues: CASSFGISEEQYF. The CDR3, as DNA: TGTGCCAGCAGCTTCGGGATTTCAGAAGAGCAGTACTTC.

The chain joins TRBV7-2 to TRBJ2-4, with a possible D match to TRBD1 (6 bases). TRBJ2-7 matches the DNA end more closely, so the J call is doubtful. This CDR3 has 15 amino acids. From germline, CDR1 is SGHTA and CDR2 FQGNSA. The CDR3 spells CASSSQGRGTYEQYF. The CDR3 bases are TGTGCCAGCAGCTCGCAGGGGCGTGGGACCTACGAGCAGTACTTC.

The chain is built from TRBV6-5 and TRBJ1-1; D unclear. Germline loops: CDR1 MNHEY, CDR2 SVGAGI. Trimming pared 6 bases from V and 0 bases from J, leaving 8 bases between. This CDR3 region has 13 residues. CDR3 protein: CASRAHLNTEAFF. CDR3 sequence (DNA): TGTGCCAGCAGGGCACATCTGAACACTGAAGCTTTCTTT.

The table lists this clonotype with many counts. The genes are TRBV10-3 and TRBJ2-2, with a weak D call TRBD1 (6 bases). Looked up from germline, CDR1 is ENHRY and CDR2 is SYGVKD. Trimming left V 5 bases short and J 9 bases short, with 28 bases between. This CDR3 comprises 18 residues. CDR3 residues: CAISPIPDRLTDLWELFF. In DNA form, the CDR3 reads TGTGCCATCAGTCCCATCCCTGACAGGTTGACCGACCTTTGGGAGCTGTTTTTT.

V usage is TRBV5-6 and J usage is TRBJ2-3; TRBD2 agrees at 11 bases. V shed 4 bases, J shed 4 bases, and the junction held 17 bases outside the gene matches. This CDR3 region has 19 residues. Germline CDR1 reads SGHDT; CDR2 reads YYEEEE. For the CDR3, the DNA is TGTGCCAGCAGCCGCTCGGGGCTAGCGGGGGGCTGGCTATCAGATACGCAGTATTTT. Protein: CASSRSGLAGGWLSDTQYF.

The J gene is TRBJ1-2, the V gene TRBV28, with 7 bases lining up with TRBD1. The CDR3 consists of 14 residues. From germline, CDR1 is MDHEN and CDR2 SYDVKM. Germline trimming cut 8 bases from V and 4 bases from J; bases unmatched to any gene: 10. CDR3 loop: CASLGGQGGYGYTF. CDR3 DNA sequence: TGTGCCAGCCTCGGGGGGCAGGGGGGCTATGGCTACACCTTC.

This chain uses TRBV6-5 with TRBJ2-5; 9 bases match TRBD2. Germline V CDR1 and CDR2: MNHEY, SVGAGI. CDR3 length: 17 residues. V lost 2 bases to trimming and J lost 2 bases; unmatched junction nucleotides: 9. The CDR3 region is CASSYPGTSCEQETQYF. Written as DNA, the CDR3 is TGTGCCAGCAGTTACCCCGGGACTAGCTGTGAACAAGAGACCCAGTACTTC.

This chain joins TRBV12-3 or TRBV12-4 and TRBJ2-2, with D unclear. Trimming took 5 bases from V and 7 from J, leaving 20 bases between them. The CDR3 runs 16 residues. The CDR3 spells CASSPPQRALIGELFF. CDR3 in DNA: TGTGCCAGCAGTCCACCTCAACGCGCCCTAATCGGGGAGCTGTTTTTT.

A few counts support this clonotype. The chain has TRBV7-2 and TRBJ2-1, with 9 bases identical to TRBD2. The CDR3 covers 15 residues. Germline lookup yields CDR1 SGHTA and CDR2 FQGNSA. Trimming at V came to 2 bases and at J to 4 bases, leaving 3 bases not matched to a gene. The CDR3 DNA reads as TGTGCCAGCAGCTTAACTAGCGGGTTATACAATGAGCAGTTCTTC. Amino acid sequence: CASSLTSGLYNEQFF.

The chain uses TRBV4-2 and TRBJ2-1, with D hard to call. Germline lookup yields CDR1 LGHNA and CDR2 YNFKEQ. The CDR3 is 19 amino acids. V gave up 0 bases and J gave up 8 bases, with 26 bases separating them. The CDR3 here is CASSQDTAAVGGPRDEQFF. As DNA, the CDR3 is TGTGCCAGCAGCCAAGATACGGCGGCGGTAGGCGGCCCTAGGGATGAGCAGTTCTTC.

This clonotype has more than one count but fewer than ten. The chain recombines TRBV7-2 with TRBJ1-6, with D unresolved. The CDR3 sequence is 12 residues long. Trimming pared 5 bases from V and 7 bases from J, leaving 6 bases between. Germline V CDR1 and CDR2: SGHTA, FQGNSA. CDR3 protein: CASSHSNSPLHF. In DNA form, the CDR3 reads TGTGCCAGCAGCCACTCCAATTCACCCCTCCACTTT. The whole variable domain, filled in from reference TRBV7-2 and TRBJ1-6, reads GAGVSQSPSNKVTEKGKDVELRCDPISGHTALYWYRQSLGQGLEFLIYFQGNSAPDKSGLPSDRFSAERTGGSVSTLTIQRTQQEDSAVYLCASSHSNSPLHFGNGTRLTVT.

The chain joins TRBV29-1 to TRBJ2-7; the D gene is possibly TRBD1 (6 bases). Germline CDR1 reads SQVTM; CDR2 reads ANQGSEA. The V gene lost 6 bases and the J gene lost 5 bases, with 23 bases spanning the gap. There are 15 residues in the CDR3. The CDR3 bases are TGCAGCGTCGTACTTCCGGGAAACAGGGTGGACGAGCAGTACTTC. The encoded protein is CSVVLPGNRVDEQYF.

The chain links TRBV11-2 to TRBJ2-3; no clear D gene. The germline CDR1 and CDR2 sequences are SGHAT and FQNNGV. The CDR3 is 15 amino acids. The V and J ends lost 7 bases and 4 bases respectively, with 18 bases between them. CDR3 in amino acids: CASTLGFSNSDTQYF. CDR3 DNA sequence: TGTGCCAGCACCCTGGGCTTTTCGAATTCAGATACGCAGTATTTT.

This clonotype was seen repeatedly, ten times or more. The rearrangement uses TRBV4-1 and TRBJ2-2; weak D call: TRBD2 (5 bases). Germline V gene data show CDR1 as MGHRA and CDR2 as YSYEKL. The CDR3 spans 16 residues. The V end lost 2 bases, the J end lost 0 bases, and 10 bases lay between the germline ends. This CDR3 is CASSQPDFSNTGELFF. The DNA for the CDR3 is TGCGCCAGCAGCCAACCGGACTTCTCGAACACCGGGGAGCTGTTTTTT.

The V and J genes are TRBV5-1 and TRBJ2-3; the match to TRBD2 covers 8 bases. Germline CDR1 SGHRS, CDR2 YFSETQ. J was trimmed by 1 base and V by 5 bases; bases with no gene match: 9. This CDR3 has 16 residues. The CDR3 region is CASSRGSGDRTDTQYF. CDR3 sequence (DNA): TGCGCCAGCAGTAGGGGTAGCGGGGACCGCACAGATACGCAGTATTTT.

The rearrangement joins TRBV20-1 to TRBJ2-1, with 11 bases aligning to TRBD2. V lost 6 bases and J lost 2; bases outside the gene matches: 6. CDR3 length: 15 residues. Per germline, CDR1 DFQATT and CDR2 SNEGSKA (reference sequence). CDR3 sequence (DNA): TGCAGTGCGAGACTAGCGGGGATTACCTACAATGAGCAGTTCTTC. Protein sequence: CSARLAGITYNEQFF.

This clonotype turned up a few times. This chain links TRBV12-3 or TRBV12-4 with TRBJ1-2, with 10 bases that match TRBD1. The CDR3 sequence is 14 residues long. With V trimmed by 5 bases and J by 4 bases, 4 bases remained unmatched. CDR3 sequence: CASSLGTGVYGYTF. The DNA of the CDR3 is TGTGCCAGCAGTCTAGGGACAGGGGTCTATGGCTACACCTTC.